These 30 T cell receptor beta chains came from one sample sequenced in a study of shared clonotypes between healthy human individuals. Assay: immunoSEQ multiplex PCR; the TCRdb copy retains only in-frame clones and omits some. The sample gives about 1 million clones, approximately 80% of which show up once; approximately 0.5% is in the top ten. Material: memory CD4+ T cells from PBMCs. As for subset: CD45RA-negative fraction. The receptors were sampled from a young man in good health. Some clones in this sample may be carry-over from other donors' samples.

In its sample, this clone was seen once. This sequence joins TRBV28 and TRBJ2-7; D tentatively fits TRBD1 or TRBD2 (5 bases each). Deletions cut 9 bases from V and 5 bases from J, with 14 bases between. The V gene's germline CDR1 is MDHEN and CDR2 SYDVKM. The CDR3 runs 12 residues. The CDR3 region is CASTGTYNEQYF. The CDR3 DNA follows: TGTGCCAGTACCGGGACGTATAACGAGCAGTACTTC.

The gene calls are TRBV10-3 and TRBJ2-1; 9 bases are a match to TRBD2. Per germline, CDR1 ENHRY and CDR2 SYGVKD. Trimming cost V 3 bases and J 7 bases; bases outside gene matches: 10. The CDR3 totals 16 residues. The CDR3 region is CAISDSGGRAGNEQFF. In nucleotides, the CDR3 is TGTGCCATCAGTGATTCGGGCGGGAGGGCCGGAAATGAGCAGTTCTTC.

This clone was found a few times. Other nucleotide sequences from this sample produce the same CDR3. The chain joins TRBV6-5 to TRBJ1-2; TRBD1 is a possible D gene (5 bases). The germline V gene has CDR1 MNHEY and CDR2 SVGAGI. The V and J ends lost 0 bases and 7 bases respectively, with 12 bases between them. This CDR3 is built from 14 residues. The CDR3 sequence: CASSYSRGDGGYTF. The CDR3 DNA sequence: TGTGCCAGCAGTTACTCGCGAGGGGACGGTGGCTACACCTTC.

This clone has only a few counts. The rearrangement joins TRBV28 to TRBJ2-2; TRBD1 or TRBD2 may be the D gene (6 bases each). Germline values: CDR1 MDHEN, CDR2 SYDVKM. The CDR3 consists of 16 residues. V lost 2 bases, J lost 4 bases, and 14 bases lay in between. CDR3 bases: TGTGCCAGCAGTTTAACCGGAGGGGACACCACCGGGGAGCTGTTTTTT. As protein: CASSLTGGDTTGELFF.

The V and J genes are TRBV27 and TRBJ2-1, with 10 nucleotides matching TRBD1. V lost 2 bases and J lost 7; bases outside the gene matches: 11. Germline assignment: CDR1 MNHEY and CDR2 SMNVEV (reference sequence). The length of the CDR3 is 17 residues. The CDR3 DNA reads TGTGCCAGCAGTTTACGCCCCGACAGGGGGCATCGGAATGAGCAGTTCTTC. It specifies CASSLRPDRGHRNEQFF.

CDR3 amino acids: CASSPGGLLRHGYTF. CDR3 DNA: TGTGCCAGCAGTCCCGGAGGGCTGTTGCGCCATGGCTACACCTTC. This chain connects TRBV6-5 to TRBJ1-2; no firm D call. The CDR3 spans 15 residues. The V end was cut by 5 bases, the J end by 6 bases, with 19 bases between. CDR1 is MNHEY, CDR2 SVGAGI, per germline.

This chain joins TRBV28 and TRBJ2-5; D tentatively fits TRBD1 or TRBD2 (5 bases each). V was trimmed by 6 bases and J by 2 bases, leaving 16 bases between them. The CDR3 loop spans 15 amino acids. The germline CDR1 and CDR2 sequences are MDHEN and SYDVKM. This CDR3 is CASRPRGTAQETQYF. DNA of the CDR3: TGTGCCAGCAGACCCCGTGGGACGGCACAAGAGACCCAGTACTTC.

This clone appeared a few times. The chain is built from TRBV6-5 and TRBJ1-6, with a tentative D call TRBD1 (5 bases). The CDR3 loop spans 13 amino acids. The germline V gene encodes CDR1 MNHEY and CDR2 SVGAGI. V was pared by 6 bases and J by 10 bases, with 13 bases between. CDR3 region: CASRGGADSPLHF. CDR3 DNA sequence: TGTGCCAGCAGAGGTGGGGCGGACTCACCCCTCCACTTT.

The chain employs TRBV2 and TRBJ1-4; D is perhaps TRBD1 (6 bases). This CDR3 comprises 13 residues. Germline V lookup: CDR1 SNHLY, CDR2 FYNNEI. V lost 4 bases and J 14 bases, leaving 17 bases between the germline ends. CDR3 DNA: TGTGCCAGCAGTGTACGAGTAGGGGGTGATCTGTTTTTT. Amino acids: CASSVRVGGDLFF.

Here the CDR3 reads CASSSFFYEQYF. As DNA, the CDR3 is TGTGCCAGCAGCTCCTTTTTTTACGAGCAGTACTTC. The chain has TRBV13 and TRBJ2-7; D remains ambiguous. Per the germline V gene, CDR1 is PRHDT and CDR2 is FYEKMQ (reference sequence). The length of the CDR3 is 12 residues. With 4 bases removed from V and 4 bases from J, the gap between germline ends came to 8 bases.

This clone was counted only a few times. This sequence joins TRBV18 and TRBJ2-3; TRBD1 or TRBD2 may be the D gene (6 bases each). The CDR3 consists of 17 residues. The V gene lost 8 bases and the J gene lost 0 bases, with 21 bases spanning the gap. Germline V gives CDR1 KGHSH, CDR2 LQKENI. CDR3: CASPLSGGGSSTDTQYF. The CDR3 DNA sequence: TGTGCCAGCCCCCTATCCGGAGGGGGTTCTAGCACAGATACGCAGTATTTT.

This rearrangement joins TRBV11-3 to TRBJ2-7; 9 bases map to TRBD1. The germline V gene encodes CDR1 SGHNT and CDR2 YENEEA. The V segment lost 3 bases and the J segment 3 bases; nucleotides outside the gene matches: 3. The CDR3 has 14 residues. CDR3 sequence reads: CASSFTGGDYEQYF. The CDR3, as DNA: TGTGCCAGCAGCTTCACAGGGGGCGACTACGAGCAGTACTTC.

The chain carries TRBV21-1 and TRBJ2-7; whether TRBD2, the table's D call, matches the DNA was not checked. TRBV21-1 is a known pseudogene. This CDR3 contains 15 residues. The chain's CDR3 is CASSKETGGGHEQYF. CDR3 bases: TGTGCCAGCAGCAAAGAGACGGGAGGGGGACACGAGCAGTACTTC.

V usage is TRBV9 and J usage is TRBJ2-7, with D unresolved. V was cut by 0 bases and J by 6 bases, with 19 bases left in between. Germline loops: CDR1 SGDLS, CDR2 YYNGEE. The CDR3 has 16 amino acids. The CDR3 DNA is TGTGCCAGCAGCGTAGAAAAGCCGCATACGGGTCCCGAGCAGTACTTC. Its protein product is CASSVEKPHTGPEQYF.

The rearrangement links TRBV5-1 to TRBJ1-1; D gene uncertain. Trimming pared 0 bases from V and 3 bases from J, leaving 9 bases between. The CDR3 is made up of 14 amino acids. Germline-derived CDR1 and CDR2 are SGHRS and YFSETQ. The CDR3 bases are TGCGCCAGCAGCTTGGTTAGTTGGGACACTGAAGCTTTCTTT. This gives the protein CASSLVSWDTEAFF.

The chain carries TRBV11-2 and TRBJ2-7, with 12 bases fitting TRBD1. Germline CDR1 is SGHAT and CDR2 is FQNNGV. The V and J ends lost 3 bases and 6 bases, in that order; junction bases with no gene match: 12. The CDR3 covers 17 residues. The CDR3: CASSLGAAGTGGGEQYF. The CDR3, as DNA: TGTGCCAGCAGCTTGGGGGCAGCTGGGACAGGGGGCGGCGAGCAGTACTTC.

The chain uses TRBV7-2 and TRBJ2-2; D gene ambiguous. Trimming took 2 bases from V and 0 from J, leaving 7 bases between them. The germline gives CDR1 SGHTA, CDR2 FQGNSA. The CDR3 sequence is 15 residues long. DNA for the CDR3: TGTGCCAGCAGCTTAAGAGGACCGAACACCGGGGAGCTGTTTTTT. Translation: CASSLRGPNTGELFF. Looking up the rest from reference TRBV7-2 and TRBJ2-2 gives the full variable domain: GAGVSQSPSNKVTEKGKDVELRCDPISGHTALYWYRQSLGQGLEFLIYFQGNSAPDKSGLPSDRFSAERTGGSVSTLTIQRTQQEDSAVYLCASSLRGPNTGELFFGEGSRLTVL.

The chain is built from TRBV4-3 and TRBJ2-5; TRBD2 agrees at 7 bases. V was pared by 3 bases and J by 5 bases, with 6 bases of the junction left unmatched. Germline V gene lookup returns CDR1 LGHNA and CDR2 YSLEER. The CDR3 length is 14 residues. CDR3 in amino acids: CASSQGGYGETQYF. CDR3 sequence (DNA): TGCGCCAGCAGCCAGGGGGGGTATGGTGAGACCCAGTACTTC.

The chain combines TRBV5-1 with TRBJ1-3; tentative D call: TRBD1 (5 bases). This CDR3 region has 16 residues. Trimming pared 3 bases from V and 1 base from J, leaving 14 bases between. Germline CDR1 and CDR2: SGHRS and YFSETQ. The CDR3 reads CASSSGPTASGNTIYF. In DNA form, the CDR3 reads TGCGCCAGCAGCTCGGGGCCAACAGCGTCTGGAAACACCATATATTTT. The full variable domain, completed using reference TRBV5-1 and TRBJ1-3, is KAGVTQTPRYLIKTRGQQVTLSCSPISGHRSVSWYQQTPGQGLQFLFEYFSETQRNKGNFPGRFSGRQFSNSRSEMNVSTLELGDSALYLCASSSGPTASGNTIYFGEGSWLTVV.

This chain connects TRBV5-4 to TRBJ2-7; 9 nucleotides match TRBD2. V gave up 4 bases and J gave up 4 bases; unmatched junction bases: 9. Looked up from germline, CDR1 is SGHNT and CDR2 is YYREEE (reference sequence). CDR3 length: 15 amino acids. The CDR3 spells CASSRPSGRPYEQYF. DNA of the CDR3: TGTGCCAGCAGCCGGCCAAGCGGGAGGCCATACGAGCAGTACTTC.

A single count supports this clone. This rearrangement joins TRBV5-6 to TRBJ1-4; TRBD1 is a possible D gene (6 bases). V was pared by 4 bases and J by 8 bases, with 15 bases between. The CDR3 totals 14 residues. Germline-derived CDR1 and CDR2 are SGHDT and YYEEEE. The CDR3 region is CASSGGGIREKLFF. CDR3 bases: TGTGCCAGCAGCGGAGGGGGGATTAGGGAAAAACTGTTTTTT.

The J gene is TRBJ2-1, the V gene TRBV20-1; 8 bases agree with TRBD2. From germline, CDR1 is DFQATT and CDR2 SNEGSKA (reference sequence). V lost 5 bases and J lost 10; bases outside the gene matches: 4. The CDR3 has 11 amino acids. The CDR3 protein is CSAGTGGEQFF. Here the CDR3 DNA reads TGCAGTGCTGGAACGGGAGGGGAGCAGTTCTTC.

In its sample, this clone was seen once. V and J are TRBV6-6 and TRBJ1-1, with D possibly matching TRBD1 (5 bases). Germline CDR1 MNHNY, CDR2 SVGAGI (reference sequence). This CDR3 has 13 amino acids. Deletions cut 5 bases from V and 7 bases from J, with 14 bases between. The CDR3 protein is CASSTHGGDEAFF. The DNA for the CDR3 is TGTGCCAGCAGTACCCACGGGGGAGATGAAGCTTTCTTT.

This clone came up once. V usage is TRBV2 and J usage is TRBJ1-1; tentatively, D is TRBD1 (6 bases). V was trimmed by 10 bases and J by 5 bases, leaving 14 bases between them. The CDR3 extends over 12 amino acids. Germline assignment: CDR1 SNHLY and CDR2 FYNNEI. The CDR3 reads CATRDKGTEAFF. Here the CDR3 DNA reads TGTGCCACCCGGGACAAGGGAACTGAAGCTTTCTTT.

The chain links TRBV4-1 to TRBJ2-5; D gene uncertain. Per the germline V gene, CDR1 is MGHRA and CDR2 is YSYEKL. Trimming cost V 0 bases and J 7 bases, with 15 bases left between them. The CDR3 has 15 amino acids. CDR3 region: CASSQEVYRLGTQYF. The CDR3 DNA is TGCGCCAGCAGCCAAGAAGTCTACCGTTTGGGGACCCAGTACTTC.

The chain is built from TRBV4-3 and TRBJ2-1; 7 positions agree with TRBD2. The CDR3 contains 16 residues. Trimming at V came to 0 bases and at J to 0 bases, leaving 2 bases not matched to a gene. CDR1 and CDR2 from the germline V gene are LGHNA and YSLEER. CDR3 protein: CASSQEGGSSYNEQFF. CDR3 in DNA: TGCGCCAGCAGCCAAGAGGGCGGGAGCTCCTACAATGAGCAGTTCTTC.

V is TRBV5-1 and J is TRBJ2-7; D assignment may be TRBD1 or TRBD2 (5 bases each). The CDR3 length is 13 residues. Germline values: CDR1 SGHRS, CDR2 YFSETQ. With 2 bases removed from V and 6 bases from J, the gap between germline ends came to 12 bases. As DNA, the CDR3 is TGCGCCAGCAGCTTCCAGGGACCCTTCGAGCAGTACTTC. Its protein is CASSFQGPFEQYF.

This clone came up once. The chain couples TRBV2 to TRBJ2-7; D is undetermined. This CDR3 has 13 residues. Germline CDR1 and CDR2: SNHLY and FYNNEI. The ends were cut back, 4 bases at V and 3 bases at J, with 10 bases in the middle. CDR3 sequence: CASSAWLGYEQYF. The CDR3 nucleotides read TGTGCCAGCAGTGCCTGGCTTGGCTACGAGCAGTACTTC.

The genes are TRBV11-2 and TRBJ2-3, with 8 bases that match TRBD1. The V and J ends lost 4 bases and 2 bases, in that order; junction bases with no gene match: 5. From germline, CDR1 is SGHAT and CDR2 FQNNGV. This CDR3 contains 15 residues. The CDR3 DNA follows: TGTGCCAGCAGCTCCGGGACAGGTGTCACAGATACGCAGTATTTT. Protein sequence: CASSSGTGVTDTQYF.

CDR3: CASSDPRGRNTEAFF. The CDR3 nucleotides are TGTGCCAGCAGTGACCCCAGGGGGAGGAACACTGAAGCTTTCTTT. The genes are TRBV25-1 and TRBJ1-1, with 7 bases aligning to TRBD1. The CDR3 has 15 amino acids. CDR1 is MGHDK and CDR2 is SYGVNS in the germline V gene. Trimming took 3 bases from V and 1 from J; bases not matched to a gene: 5.